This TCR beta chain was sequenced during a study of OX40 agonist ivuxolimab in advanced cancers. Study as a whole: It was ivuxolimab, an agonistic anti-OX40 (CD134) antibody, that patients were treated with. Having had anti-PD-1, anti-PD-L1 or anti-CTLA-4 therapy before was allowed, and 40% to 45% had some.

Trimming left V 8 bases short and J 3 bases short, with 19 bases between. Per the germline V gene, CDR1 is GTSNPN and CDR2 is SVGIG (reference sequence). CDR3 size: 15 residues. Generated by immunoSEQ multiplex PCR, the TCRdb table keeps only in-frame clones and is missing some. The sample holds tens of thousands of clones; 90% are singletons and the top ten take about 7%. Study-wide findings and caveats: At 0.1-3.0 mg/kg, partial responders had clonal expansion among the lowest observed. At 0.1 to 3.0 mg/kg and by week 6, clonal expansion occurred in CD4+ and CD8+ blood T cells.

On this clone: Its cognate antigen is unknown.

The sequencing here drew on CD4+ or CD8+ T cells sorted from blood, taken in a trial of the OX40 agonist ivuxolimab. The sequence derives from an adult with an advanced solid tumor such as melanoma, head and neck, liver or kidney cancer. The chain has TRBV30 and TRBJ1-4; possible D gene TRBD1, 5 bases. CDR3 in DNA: TGTGCCGCTGACAGATTCGGGGACCCTAATGAAAAACTGTTTTTT. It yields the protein CAADRFGDPNEKLFF.